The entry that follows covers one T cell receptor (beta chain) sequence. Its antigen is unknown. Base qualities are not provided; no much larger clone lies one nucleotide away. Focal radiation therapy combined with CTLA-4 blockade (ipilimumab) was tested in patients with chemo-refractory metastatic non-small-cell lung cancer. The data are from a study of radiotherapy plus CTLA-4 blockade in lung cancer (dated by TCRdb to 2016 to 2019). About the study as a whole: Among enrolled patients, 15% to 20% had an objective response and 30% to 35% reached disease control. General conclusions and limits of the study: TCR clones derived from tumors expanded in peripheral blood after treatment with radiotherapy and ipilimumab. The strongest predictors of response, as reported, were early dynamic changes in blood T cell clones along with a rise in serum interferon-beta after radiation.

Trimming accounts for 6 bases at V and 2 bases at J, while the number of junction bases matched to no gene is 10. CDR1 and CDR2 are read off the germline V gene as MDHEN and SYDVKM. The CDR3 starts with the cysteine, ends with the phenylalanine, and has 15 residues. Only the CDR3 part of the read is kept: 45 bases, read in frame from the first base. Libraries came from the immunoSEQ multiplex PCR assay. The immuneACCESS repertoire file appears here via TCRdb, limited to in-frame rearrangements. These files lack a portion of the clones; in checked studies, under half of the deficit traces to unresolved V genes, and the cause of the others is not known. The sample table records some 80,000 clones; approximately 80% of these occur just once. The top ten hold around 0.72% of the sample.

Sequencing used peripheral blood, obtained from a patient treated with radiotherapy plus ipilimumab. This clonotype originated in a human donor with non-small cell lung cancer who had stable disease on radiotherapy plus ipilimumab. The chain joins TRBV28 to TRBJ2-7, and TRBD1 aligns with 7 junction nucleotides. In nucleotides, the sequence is TGTGCCAGCAGGGGACCGGGACAGATCACCTACGAGCAGTACTTC. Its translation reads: CASRGPGQITYEQYF.